This is a list of T cell receptor beta chains from one sample in a study of T-cell reconstitution after alpha-beta-depleted transplantation in children. TCRdb re-called the PCR reads through MiXCR, storing one row per CDR3 protein. The profile shows 450,000 to 600,000 distinct CDR3 sequences, around 17% of them singletons. Specimen: PBMCs from the stem cell graft donor, collected from the stem cell graft. These receptor sequences come from a human donor who donated a stem cell graft to a child with acute lymphoblastic leukemia. The CDR3 runs from the conserved cysteine through the conserved F or W. D genes are given only for firm matches. Rows may omit the clone size; those that give it use once, few, many or a size class.

CDR3 DNA	CDR3 protein	clone size	J gene	V gene	D gene
TGCGCCAGCAGCTTGATGACTATTTACAATGAGCAGTTCTTC	CASSLMTIYNEQFF	few	TRBJ2-1	TRBV5-1	.
TGTGCCAGCAGCTTAGATAGCACTGAGCAGTTCTTC	CASSLDSTEQFF	.	TRBJ2-1	TRBV13	.
TGCGCCAGCAGCCCGCTTGCTAGCACAGATACGCAGTATTTT	CASSPLASTDTQYF	few	TRBJ2-3	TRBV5-1	.
TGTGCCAGCAGCGTAGGGAGCGACTATGGCTACACCTTC	CASSVGSDYGYTF	few	TRBJ1-2	TRBV9	.
TGCGCCAGCAGCTTGGCGGGAGAGGGGTATGAGCAGTTCTTC	CASSLAGEGYEQFF	few	TRBJ2-1	TRBV5-1	.
TGCGCCAGCAGCCCGGGAGTGGGAAACATTCAGTACTTC	CASSPGVGNIQYF	many	TRBJ2-4	TRBV5-1	.
TGTGCCAGCAGTCCCTTCTTTGCGGGAGGTCTCTACAATGAGCAGTTCTTC	CASSPFFAGGLYNEQFF	few	TRBJ2-1	TRBV27	TRBD2
TGTGCCAGCAGCTTTGGGACTCCCCCGAACACCGGGGAGCTGTTTTTT	CASSFGTPPNTGELFF	few	TRBJ2-2	TRBV5-6	.
TGTGCCACCAGTGATCCAATATCTACCCAGTTCTTC	CATSDPISTQFF	.	TRBJ2-1	TRBV24-1	.
TGCAGTGCGGCGACTAGCGGAGGCCTCTACGAGCAGTACTTC	CSAATSGGLYEQYF	.	TRBJ2-7	TRBV20-1	TRBD2
TGTGCCAGCAGTTACGACGGGCGCGGGGCCAACGTCCTGACTTTC	CASSYDGRGANVLTF	.	TRBJ2-6	TRBV6-5	.
TGTGCCAGCAGTGACGCCCTCCGAGGGGCCAATGAGCAGTTCTTC	CASSDALRGANEQFF	few	TRBJ2-1	TRBV6-4	.
TGCGCCAGCAGCCCCCAGGGATTAGACCAGTACTTC	CASSPQGLDQYF	.	TRBJ2-7	TRBV4-1	.
TGCAGTGCTAGAGTAGTTTGGAGGGTGTCGAACACTGAAGCTTTCTTT	CSARVVWRVSNTEAFF	few	TRBJ1-1	TRBV20-1	.
TGTGCCAGCAGCTTGGATATCGGGAGAGGCAATGAGCAGTTCTTC	CASSLDIGRGNEQFF	.	TRBJ2-1	TRBV5-6	.
TGCAGTGCTAGTGATGGACCCTCGATGGCGCATTTT	CSASDGPSMAHF	.	TRBJ1-5	TRBV20-1	.
TGTGCCAGCAGCGGCGGACGAGGGAAGGGACTCGATGAGCAGTTCTTC	CASSGGRGKGLDEQFF	few	TRBJ2-1	TRBV5-6	.
TGTGCCAGCAGCTCGACAGGGAAAAACAATGAGCAGTTCTTC	CASSSTGKNNEQFF	.	TRBJ2-1	TRBV7-9	TRBD1
TGTGCCAGCAGCTTAGGGGCAGGGGGCTTAACTGAAGCTTTCTTT	CASSLGAGGLTEAFF	many	TRBJ1-1	TRBV7-9	TRBD1
TGTGCCAGCAGTACCCTCGGGGATGGCTACACCTTC	CASSTLGDGYTF	many	TRBJ1-2	TRBV27	.
TGCGCCAGCAGCTTGGGTCCAGGGGGTTATGGTTCCTCCTACGAGCAGTACTTC	CASSLGPGGYGSSYEQYF	.	TRBJ2-7	TRBV5-1	TRBD1
TGTGCCATCAGTGGTATGGGACAGGGGTATTACGAGCAGTACTTC	CAISGMGQGYYEQYF	.	TRBJ2-7	TRBV10-3	TRBD1
TGTGCCAGCAGCGTAGTCCTGAGGGAAAGAGGGAGTGGCGGGATGAACACTGAAGCTTTCTTT	CASSVVLRERGSGGMNTEAFF	few	TRBJ1-1	TRBV9	.
TGTGCCAGCAGCCAAGAAAGGGTAGGATATGAAAAACTGTTTTTT	CASSQERVGYEKLFF	.	TRBJ1-4	TRBV4-2	.
TGTGCCAGCAATCGAGGGCGGGGGGAGACCCAGTACTTC	CASNRGRGETQYF	few	TRBJ2-5	TRBV12-3/TRBV12-4	TRBD2
TGTGCCAGCAGTCCCGTTATTAATATCAACACCGGGGAGCTGTTTTTT	CASSPVININTGELFF	few	TRBJ2-2	TRBV12-3/TRBV12-4	.
TGTGCCACCGGACAGGGGGCTGGGGATGAGCAGTTCTTC	CATGQGAGDEQFF	.	TRBJ2-1	TRBV24-1	TRBD1
TGCAGTGCTAGAGATTATTTCAGACCCACTGAAGCTTTCTTT	CSARDYFRPTEAFF	.	TRBJ1-1	TRBV20-1	.
TGCGCCAGCAGCTTGGGCGCGGCCGGGGAGCTGTTTTTT	CASSLGAAGELFF	many	TRBJ2-2	TRBV5-1	.
TGTGCCAGCAGCGTTGACAGCAACTCTGGAAACACCATATATTTT	CASSVDSNSGNTIYF	.	TRBJ1-3	TRBV9	.
TGCAGTGCTAGGATTCAGCAGACCCAGTACTTC	CSARIQQTQYF	many	TRBJ2-5	TRBV20-1	.
TGTGCCAGCAGTCTAAGCGGGAGCGTCTTCTACGAGCAGTACTTC	CASSLSGSVFYEQYF	.	TRBJ2-7	TRBV2	TRBD2
TGTGCCACCAGTGAGTGGGGGAAAGAGACCCAGTACTTC	CATSEWGKETQYF	few	TRBJ2-5	TRBV24-1	.
TGCAGCGCCAGCGGGACTAGCGCCTACGAGCAGTACTTC	CSASGTSAYEQYF	few	TRBJ2-7	TRBV20-1	TRBD2
TGCGCCAGCAGCTTGGTTGAGAGGGGGCAAGAGACCCAGTACTTC	CASSLVERGQETQYF	.	TRBJ2-5	TRBV5-1	.
TGTGCCAGCAGCTTTGCCTTAGACCCCTATGGCTACACCTTC	CASSFALDPYGYTF	.	TRBJ1-2	TRBV7-9	.
TGTGCCACCAGTGACACAGGGGCTGGTGAGCAGTTCTTC	CATSDTGAGEQFF	.	TRBJ2-1	TRBV24-1	TRBD1
TGTGCCAGCAGCCCGACTGCCAGCTCCTACGAGCAGTACTTC	CASSPTASSYEQYF	.	TRBJ2-7	TRBV7-9	.
TGCGCCAGCAGCTTACGGGACGGACCCAATTCACCCCTCCACTTT	CASSLRDGPNSPLHF	.	TRBJ1-6	TRBV5-1	.
TGCGCCAGCACCACTAACAGGGTGGGGGACACTGAAGCTTTCTTT	CASTTNRVGDTEAFF	few	TRBJ1-1	TRBV5-1	.
TGCGCCAGCAGCTCGGGCGTGGGCGCAGATACGCAGTATTTT	CASSSGVGADTQYF	.	TRBJ2-3	TRBV5-1	.
TGTGCCAGCAGCTTACTTGGGGGCCCAGATACGCAGTATTTT	CASSLLGGPDTQYF	few	TRBJ2-3	TRBV7-6	.
TGCGCCAGCAGCTTGGCTCCTGGGATGAATAGCAATCAGCCCCAGCATTTT	CASSLAPGMNSNQPQHF	.	TRBJ1-5	TRBV5-1	.
TGTGCCAGCAGCTTAAGCGGGAGGGCCAGTGAGCAGTTCTTC	CASSLSGRASEQFF	.	TRBJ2-1	TRBV7-8	TRBD2
TGTGCCAGCAGTCAGACAGGGGGTATCTACGAGCAGTACTTC	CASSQTGGIYEQYF	.	TRBJ2-7	TRBV27	TRBD1
TGTGCCAGCAGCCCCTCATGGGGACAAGAGACCCAGTACTTC	CASSPSWGQETQYF	.	TRBJ2-5	TRBV9	.
TGTGCCAGCAGTTACCCGTCTAGCCGAGGTGGTGATGAGCAGTTCTTC	CASSYPSSRGGDEQFF	few	TRBJ2-1	TRBV6-5	.
TGTGCCAGCAGCCAAAGCGAGAGGGTATCACACACAGATACGCAGTATTTT	CASSQSERVSHTDTQYF	few	TRBJ2-3	TRBV3-1	.
TGTGCCAGCAGCCTCGGGACGGTTGAAGCTTTCTTT	CASSLGTVEAFF	many	TRBJ1-1	TRBV7-9	.
TGTGCCAGCAGTTCAACAGGGTATGGCTACACCTTC	CASSSTGYGYTF	.	TRBJ1-2	TRBV12-3/TRBV12-4	.